One sample yielded the 8 T cell receptor beta chains listed below, sequenced in a study of blood T cells in healthy people across ages. Primers used in a second PCR of about 7 to 12 cycles were a sample-barcoded 5' primer and a J-beta primer mix. One entry per CDR3 protein, called by TCRdb with MiXCR from the 5' RACE reads. The table shows more than 1,400,000 distinct CDR3 sequences, with 42% occurring only once. Specimen: blood. These receptors all stem from a woman aged 18-29 years in good health.

The table lists this clonotype with a count of one. The rearrangement uses TRBV7-3 and TRBJ2-3, with 8 bases aligning to TRBD2. The CDR3 has 17 residues. CDR1 and CDR2 from the germline V gene are SGHTA and FQGTGA. Trimming removed 1 base from V and 6 bases from J; junction bases left unmatched: 12. The CDR3, as DNA: TGTGCCAGCAGCTTAAGTGGTGGTCGGGGGGGATCTGATACGCAGTATTTT. It specifies CASSLSGGRGGSDTQYF.

This clonotype has only a few counts. The chain uses TRBV2 and TRBJ2-1; 8 bases agree with TRBD2. Germline V gene lookup returns CDR1 SNHLY and CDR2 FYNNEI. This CDR3 has 15 amino acids. Trimming cost V 3 bases and J 8 bases; bases outside gene matches: 9. In nucleotides, the CDR3 is TGTGCCAGCAGTGAGGAGCGGGAGCTATCCCATGAGCAGTTCTTC. It translates to CASSEERELSHEQFF.

The chain couples TRBV4-1 to TRBJ1-6; D perhaps matches TRBD1 (6 bases). The CDR3 contains 15 residues. The germline gives CDR1 MGHRA, CDR2 YSYEKL. V shed 5 bases and J shed 9 bases, with 17 bases lying between them. CDR3 sequence reads: CASSAQGWAGSPLHF. The CDR3 bases are TGCGCCAGCAGCGCACAGGGTTGGGCAGGTTCACCCCTCCACTTT.

This clonotype has a handful of counts. The V and J genes are TRBV7-2 and TRBJ2-7; 8 bases are a match to TRBD1. V lost 5 bases and J lost 3; bases outside the gene matches: 6. CDR3 size: 14 residues. Germline lookup yields CDR1 SGHTA and CDR2 FQGNSA. CDR3 nucleotides: TGTGCCAGCAGCAAAATTACAGGGGGCTACGAGCAGTACTTC. Translation: CASSKITGGYEQYF.

This chain connects TRBV20-1 to TRBJ2-3; 9 bases line up with TRBD2. The CDR3 sequence is 16 residues long. V was pared by 0 bases and J by 1 base, with 5 bases of the junction left unmatched. Germline V gives CDR1 DFQATT, CDR2 SNEGSKA (reference sequence). In DNA, the CDR3 is TGCAGTGCTAGAGATAGGCGGGGGGGGCGCACAGATACGCAGTATTTT. Protein product: CSARDRRGGRTDTQYF.

The V and J genes are TRBV3-1 and TRBJ2-5; 14 bases are a match to TRBD2. CDR1 is LGHDT, CDR2 YNNKEL, per germline (reference sequence). V was pared by 3 bases and J by 1 base, with 1 base of the junction left unmatched. This CDR3 contains 16 residues. The CDR3 DNA follows: TGTGCCAGCAGCCACGGGACTAGCGGGAGCCAAGAGACCCAGTACTTC. This gives the protein CASSHGTSGSQETQYF.

This clonotype was counted between two and nine times. The CDR3 coding sequence is TGCAGTGGGGGGAGGATTACCTATGGCTACACCTTC. It encodes CSGGRITYGYTF. J is TRBJ1-2 and V is TRBV20-1, with D possibly matching TRBD1 (5 bases). Trimming cost V 7 bases and J 4 bases, with 13 bases left between them. The length of the CDR3 is 12 residues. Germline V lookup: CDR1 DFQATT, CDR2 SNEGSKA (reference sequence).

The chain carries TRBV7-2 and TRBJ2-4, with D hard to call. Between the trimmed V and J ends, which lost 5 bases and 6 bases, there was a span of 11 bases. The CDR3 consists of 13 residues. Germline V gene lookup returns CDR1 SGHTA and CDR2 FQGNSA. Written as DNA, the CDR3 is TGTGCCAGCAGCGCGTCGGACGGAAACATTCAGTACTTC. Amino acids: CASSASDGNIQYF. Full variable domain (missing parts from reference TRBV7-2 and TRBJ2-4): GAGVSQSPSNKVTEKGKDVELRCDPISGHTALYWYRQSLGQGLEFLIYFQGNSAPDKSGLPSDRFSAERTGGSVSTLTIQRTQQEDSAVYLCASSASDGNIQYFGAGTRLSVL.